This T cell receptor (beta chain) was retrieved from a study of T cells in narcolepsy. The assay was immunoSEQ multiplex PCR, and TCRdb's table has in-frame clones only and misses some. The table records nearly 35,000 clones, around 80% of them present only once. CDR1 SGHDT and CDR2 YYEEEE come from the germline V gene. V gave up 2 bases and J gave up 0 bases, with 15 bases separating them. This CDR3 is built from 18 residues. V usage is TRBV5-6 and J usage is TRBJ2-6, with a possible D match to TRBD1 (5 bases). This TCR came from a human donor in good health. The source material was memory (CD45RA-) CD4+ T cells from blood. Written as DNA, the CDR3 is TGTGCCAGCAGCTTAGGGGAACTGAGAATCTCTGGGGCCAACGTCCTGACTTTC. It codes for CASSLGELRISGANVLTF.